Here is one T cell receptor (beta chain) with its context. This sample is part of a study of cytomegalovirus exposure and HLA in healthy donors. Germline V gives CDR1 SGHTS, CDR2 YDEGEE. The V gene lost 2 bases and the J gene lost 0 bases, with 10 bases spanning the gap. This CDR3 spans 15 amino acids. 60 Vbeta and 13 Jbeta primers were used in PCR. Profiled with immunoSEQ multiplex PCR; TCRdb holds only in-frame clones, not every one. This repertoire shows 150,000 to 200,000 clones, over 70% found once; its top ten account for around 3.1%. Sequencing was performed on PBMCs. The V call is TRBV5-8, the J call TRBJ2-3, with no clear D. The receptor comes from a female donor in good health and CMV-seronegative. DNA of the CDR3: TGTGCCAGCAGCTTTGTCTTCTCTAGCACAGATACGCAGTATTTT. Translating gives CASSFVFSSTDTQYF.